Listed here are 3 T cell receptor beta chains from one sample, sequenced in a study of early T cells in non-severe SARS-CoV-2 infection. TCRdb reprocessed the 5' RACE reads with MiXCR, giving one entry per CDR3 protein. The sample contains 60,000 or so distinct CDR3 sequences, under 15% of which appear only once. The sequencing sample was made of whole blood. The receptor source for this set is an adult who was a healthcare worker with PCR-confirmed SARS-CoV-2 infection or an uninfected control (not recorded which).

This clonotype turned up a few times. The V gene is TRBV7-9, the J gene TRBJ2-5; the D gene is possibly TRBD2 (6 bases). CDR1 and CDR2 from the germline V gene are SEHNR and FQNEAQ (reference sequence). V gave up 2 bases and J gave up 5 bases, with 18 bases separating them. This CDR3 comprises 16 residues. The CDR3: CASSLRRPSVGETQYF. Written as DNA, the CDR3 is TGTGCCAGCAGCTTACGTCGACCTAGCGTGGGGGAGACCCAGTACTTC.

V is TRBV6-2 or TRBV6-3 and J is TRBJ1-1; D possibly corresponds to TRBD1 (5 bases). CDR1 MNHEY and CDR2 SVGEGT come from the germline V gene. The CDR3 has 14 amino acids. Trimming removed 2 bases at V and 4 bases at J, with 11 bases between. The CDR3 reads CASSYEPGPTEAFF. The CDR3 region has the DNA TGTGCCAGCAGTTACGAGCCGGGACCCACTGAAGCTTTCTTT.

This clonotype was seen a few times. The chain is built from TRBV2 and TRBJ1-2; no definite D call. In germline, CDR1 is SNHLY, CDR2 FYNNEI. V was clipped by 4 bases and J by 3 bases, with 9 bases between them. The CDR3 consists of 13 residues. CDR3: CASSAGSDYGYTF. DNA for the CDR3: TGTGCCAGCAGTGCGGGCAGCGACTATGGCTACACCTTC.